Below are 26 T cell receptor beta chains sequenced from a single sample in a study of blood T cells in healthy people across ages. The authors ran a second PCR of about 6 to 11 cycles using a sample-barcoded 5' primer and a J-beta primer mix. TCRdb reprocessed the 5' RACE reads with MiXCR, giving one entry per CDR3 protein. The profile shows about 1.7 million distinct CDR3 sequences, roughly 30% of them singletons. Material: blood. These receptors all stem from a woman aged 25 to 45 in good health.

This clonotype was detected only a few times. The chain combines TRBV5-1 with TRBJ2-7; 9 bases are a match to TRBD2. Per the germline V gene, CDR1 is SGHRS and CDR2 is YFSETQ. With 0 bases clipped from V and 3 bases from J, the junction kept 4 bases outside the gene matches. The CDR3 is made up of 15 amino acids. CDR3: CASSLVPSGDYEQYF. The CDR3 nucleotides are TGCGCCAGCAGCTTGGTTCCTAGCGGGGACTACGAGCAGTACTTC.

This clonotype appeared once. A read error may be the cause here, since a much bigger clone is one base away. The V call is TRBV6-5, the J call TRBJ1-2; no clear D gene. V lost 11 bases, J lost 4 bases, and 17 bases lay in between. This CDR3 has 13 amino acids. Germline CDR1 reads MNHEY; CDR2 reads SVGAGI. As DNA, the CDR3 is TGTGCCTGCGGACGTGGGGATCTCTATGGCTACACCTTC. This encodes CACGRGDLYGYTF.

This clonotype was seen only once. CDR3 nucleotide sequence: TGTGCCAGCACCCAAGGGGGAGCAGGGGATTATGAGCAGTTCTTC. Protein sequence: CASTQGGAGDYEQFF. The chain joins TRBV7-9 to TRBJ2-1; D is possibly TRBD1 (6 bases). V was pared by 7 bases and J by 8 bases, with 21 bases between. The CDR3 extends over 15 amino acids. Germline V gene data show CDR1 as SEHNR and CDR2 as FQNEAQ (reference sequence).

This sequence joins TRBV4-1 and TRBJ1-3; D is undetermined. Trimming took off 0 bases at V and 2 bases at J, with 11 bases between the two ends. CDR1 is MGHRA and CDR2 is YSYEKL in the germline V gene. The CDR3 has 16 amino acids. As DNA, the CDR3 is TGCGCCAGCAGCCAAGAGACCCGGCAGCCTGGAAACACCATATATTTT. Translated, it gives CASSQETRQPGNTIYF.

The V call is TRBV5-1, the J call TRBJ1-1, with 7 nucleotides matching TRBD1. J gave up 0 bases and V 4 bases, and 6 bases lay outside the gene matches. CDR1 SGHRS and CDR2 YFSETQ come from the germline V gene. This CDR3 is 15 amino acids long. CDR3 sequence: CASSVRQGVNTEAFF. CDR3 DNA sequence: TGCGCCAGCAGCGTCCGACAGGGTGTGAACACTGAAGCTTTCTTT.

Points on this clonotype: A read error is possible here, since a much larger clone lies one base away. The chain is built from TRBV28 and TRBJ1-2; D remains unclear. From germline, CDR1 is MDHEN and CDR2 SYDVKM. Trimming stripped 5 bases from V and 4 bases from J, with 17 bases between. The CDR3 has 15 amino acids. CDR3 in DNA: TGTGCCAGCAGTCACGTAGCCGGGAATTCCTATGGCTACACCTTC. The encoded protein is CASSHVAGNSYGYTF.

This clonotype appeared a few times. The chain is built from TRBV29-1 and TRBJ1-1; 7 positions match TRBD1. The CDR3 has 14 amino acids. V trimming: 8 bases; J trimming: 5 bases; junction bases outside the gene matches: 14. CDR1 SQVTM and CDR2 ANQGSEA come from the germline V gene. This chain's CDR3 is CSLTTGERGTEAFF. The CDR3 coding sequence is TGCAGCCTCACCACAGGGGAAAGAGGGACTGAAGCTTTCTTT.

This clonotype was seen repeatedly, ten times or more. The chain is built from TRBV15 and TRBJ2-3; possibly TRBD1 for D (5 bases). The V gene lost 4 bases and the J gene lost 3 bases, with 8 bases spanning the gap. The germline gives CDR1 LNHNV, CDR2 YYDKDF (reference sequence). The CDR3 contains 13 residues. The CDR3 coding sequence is TGTGCCACCAGCACAAGACAGACAGATACGCAGTATTTT. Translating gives CATSTRQTDTQYF. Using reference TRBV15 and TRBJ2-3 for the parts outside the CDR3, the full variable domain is DAMVIQNPRYQVTQFGKPVTLSCSQTLNHNVMYWYQQKSSQAPKLLFHYYDKDFNNEADTPDNFQSRRPNTSFCFLDIRSPGLGDTAMYLCATSTRQTDTQYFGPGTRLTVL.

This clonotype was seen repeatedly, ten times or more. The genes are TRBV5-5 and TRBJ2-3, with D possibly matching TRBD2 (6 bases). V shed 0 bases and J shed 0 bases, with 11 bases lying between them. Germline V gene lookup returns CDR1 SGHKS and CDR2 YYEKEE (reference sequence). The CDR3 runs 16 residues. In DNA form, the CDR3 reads TGTGCCAGCAGCTTGGTCGTAGCGGCTAGCACAGATACGCAGTATTTT. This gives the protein CASSLVVAASTDTQYF.

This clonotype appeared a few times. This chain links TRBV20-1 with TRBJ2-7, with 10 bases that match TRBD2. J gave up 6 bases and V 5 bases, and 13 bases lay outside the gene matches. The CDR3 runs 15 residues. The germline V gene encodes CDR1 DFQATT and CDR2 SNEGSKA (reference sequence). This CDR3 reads CSARDVAGGLIEQYF. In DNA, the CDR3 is TGCAGTGCTCGCGACGTAGCGGGAGGTTTGATCGAGCAGTACTTC.

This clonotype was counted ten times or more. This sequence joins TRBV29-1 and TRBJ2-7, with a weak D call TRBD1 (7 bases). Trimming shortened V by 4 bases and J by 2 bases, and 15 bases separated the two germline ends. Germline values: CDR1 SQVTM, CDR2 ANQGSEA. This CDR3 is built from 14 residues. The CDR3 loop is CSVGRAGGTYEQYF. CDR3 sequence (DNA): TGCAGCGTTGGGAGGGCAGGGGGGACCTACGAGCAGTACTTC.

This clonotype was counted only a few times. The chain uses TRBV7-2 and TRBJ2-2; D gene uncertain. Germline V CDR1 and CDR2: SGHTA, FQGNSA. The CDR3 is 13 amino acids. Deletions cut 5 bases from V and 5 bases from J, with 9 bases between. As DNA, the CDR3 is TGTGCCAGCAGCCGAGGATGGACCGGGGAGCTGTTTTTT. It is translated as CASSRGWTGELFF.

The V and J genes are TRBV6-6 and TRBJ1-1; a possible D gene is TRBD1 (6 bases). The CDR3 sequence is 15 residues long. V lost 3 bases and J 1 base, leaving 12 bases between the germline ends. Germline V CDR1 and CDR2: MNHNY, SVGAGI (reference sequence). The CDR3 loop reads CASSYSSGENTEAFF. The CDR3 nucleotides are TGTGCCAGCAGTTATAGTTCAGGGGAGAACACTGAAGCTTTCTTT.

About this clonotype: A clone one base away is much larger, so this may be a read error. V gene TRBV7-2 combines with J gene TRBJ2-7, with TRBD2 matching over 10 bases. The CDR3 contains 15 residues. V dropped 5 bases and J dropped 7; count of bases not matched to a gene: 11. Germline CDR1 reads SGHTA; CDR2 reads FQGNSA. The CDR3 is CASSLRLAGVREQYF. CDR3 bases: TGTGCCAGCAGCCTCCGGCTAGCGGGAGTAAGGGAGCAGTACTTC.

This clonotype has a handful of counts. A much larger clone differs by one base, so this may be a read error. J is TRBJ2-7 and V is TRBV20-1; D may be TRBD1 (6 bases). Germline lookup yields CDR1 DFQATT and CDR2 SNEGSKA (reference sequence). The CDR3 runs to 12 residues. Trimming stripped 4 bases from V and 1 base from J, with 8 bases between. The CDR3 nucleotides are TGCAGTGCTAACAGGGCTTCCTACGAGCAGTACTTC. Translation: CSANRASYEQYF.

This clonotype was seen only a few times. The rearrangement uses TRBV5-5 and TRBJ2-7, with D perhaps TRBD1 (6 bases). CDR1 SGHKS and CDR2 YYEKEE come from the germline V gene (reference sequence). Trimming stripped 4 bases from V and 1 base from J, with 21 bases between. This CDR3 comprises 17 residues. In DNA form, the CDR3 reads TGTGCCAGCAGCCTCGGGGCTATTCAAGGGGGTTCCTACGAGCAGTACTTC. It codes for CASSLGAIQGGSYEQYF.

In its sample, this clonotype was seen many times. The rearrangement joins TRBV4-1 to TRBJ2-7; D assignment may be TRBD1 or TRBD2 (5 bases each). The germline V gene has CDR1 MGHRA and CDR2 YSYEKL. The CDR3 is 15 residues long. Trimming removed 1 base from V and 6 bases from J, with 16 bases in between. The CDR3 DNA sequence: TGCGCCAGCAGCCAAGTAGGGGACCCGACCGCCGAGCAGTACTTC. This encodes CASSQVGDPTAEQYF.

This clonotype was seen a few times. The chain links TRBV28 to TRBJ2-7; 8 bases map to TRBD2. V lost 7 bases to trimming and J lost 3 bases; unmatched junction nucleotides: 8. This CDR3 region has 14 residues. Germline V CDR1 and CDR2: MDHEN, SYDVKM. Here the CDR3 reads CASTRGGISYEQYF. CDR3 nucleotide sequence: TGTGCCAGCACCCGGGGGGGGATCAGCTACGAGCAGTACTTC.

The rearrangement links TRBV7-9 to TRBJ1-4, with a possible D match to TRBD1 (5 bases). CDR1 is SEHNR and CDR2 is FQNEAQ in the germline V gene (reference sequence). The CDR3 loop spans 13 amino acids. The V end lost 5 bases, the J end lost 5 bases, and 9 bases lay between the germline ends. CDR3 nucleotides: TGTGCCAGCAGCCCAAGGGACAATGAAAAACTGTTTTTT. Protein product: CASSPRDNEKLFF.

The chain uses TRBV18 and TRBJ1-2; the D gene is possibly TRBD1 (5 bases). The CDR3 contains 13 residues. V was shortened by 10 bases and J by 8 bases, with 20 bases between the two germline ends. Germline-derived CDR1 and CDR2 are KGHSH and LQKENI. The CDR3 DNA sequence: TGTGCCACCTACAGGATGGGACGAGAGGGCTACACCTTC. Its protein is CATYRMGREGYTF.

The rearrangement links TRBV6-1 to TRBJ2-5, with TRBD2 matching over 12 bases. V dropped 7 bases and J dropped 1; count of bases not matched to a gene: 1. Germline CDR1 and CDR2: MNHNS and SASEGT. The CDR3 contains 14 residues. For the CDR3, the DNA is TGTGCCAGCATGACTAGCGGGGGCCAAGAGACCCAGTACTTC. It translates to CASMTSGGQETQYF.

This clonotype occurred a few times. For the CDR3, the DNA is TGTGCCAGCAGCCCCTCCGGTATATCAGATACGCAGTATTTT. Protein product: CASSPSGISDTQYF. The chain links TRBV9 to TRBJ2-3; D ambiguous. Trimming cost V 4 bases and J 4 bases, with 13 bases left between them. Germline V CDR1 and CDR2: SGDLS, YYNGEE. This CDR3 is 14 amino acids long. The full variable domain, with the rest looked up from reference TRBV9 and TRBJ2-3, is DSGVTQTPKHLITATGQRVTLRCSPRSGDLSVYWYQQSLDQGLQFLIQYYNGEERAKGNILERFSAQQFPDLHSELNLSSLELGDSALYFCASSPSGISDTQYFGPGTRLTVL.

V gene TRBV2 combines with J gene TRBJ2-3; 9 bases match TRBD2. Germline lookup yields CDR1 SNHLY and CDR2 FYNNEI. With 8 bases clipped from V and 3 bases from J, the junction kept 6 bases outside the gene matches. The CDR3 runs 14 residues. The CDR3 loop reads CASGNSGSTDTQYF. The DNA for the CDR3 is TGTGCCAGCGGTAATAGCGGGAGTACAGATACGCAGTATTTT.

The CDR3, as DNA: TGCGCCAGCGTACTTTCACCGGGACAGCTCACAGATACGCAGTATTTT. Translation gives CASVLSPGQLTDTQYF. The rearrangement links TRBV5-1 to TRBJ2-3; 7 bases map to TRBD1. The CDR3 has 16 residues. The V segment lost 7 bases and the J segment 2 bases; nucleotides outside the gene matches: 13. Per germline, CDR1 SGHRS and CDR2 YFSETQ.

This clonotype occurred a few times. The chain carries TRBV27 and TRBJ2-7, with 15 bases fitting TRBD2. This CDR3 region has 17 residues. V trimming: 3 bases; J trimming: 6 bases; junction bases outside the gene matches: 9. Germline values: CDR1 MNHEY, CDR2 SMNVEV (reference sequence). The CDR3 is CASSLAPGTSGGREQYF. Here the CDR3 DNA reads TGTGCCAGCAGTTTGGCTCCCGGGACTAGCGGGGGGCGCGAGCAGTACTTC.

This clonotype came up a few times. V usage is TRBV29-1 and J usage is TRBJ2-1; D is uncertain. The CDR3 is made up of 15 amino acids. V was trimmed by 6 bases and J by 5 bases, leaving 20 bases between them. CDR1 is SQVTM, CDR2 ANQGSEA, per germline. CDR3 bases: TGCAGCGTCGAAAATGACGAGGCCGGAAACAATGAGCAGTTCTTC. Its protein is CSVENDEAGNNEQFF.